This T cell receptor beta chain is from a study of blood T cells in healthy people across ages. General study findings and limits: There were more naive CD4+ cells and higher diversity in long-lived donors than in aged donors. No one knew whether donors had CMV, which possibly confounded expanded clonotype changes. Per-million-T-cell TCR beta diversity fell roughly linearly with age.

This clonotype showed up just a few times. Its antigen is still unknown. Combining a sample-barcoded 5' primer with a J-beta primer mix, a second PCR ran for 7 to 11 cycles. Via MiXCR, TCRdb re-called the 5' RACE reads, giving one row per CDR3 protein. Of hundreds of thousands of distinct CDR3 sequences in the sample, about 30% were seen once. The V end was cut by 3 bases, the J end by 6 bases, with 15 bases between. The germline gives CDR1 SGHRS, CDR2 YFSETQ. The CDR3 sequence is 14 residues long. The rearrangement uses TRBV5-1 and TRBJ1-2; weak D call: TRBD1 (6 bases). The clonotype was recovered from a woman of 80 years or more in good health. The sample consisted of blood. CDR3 sequence reads: CASSCGWTADGYTF. DNA of the CDR3: TGCGCCAGCAGCTGCGGGTGGACAGCGGATGGCTACACCTTC.